Listed below are T cell receptor beta chains from one sample, sequenced in a study of T cell repertoires in cytomegalovirus infection. TCRdb ran MiXCR on the reads and lists one entry per CDR3 protein. Of some 100,000 distinct CDR3 sequences detected, 20% to 30% appear once; the ten largest clones hold about two fifths. The sample was CD8+ T cells from PBMCs. The receptors originated from a human donor in good health (CMV status not recorded). Some clones in this sample may be carry-over from other donors' samples. Both conserved end residues are part of each CDR3. A D gene is named only where the DNA matches it firmly. Rows give clone size only sometimes, using once, few, many, or a class for an expanded clone.

many	TRBD1	TRBV7-2	TRBJ1-2	CASSFVGQERHGYTF	TGTGCCAGCAGCTTTGTAGGACAGGAACGCCATGGCTACACCTTC
NA	TRBD1	TRBV15	TRBJ1-5	CATSSGQGVQPQHF	TGTGCCACCAGCAGTGGACAGGGCGTTCAGCCCCAGCATTTT
few	TRBD1	TRBV12-3/TRBV12-4	TRBJ2-7	CASSPGTGLNEQYF	TGTGCCAGCAGTCCCGGGACAGGGCTCAACGAGCAGTACTTC
few	NA	TRBV27	TRBJ2-2	CASIKASTGELFF	TGTGCCAGCATTAAGGCGTCCACCGGGGAGCTGTTTTTT
few	NA	TRBV12-3/TRBV12-4	TRBJ1-2	CASTFGGGMYGYTF	TGTGCCAGCACCTTCGGTGGAGGGATGTATGGCTACACCTTC
many	NA	TRBV2	TRBJ2-1	CASSARETHNEQFF	TGTGCCAGCAGTGCGAGGGAAACTCACAATGAGCAGTTCTTC
many	NA	TRBV7-9	TRBJ2-3	CASSPSTGPNTDTQYF	TGTGCCAGCAGCCCGTCTACGGGGCCAAACACAGATACGCAGTATTTT
many	TRBD2	TRBV4-2	TRBJ2-7	CASSQGLADSYEQYF	TGTGCCAGCAGCCAGGGACTAGCGGACTCCTACGAGCAGTACTTC
NA	NA	TRBV18	TRBJ2-1	CASSPRDMNRPYNEQFF	TGTGCCAGCTCACCTCGAGACATGAACCGCCCATACAATGAGCAGTTCTTC
few	NA	TRBV10-3	TRBJ2-7	CAAGQSGYEQYF	TGTGCCGCAGGCCAATCCGGGTACGAGCAGTACTTC
NA	TRBD1	TRBV20-1	TRBJ2-5	CSARSPVDRGQETQYF	TGCAGTGCTAGATCGCCCGTTGACAGGGGGCAAGAGACCCAGTACTTC
NA	NA	TRBV14	TRBJ1-1	CASSQDPGTSTEAFF	TGTGCCAGCAGCCAAGATCCGGGAACGAGCACTGAAGCTTTCTTT
NA	NA	TRBV12-3/TRBV12-4	TRBJ2-1	CASGSRVYNEQFF	TGTGCCAGCGGGTCCCGAGTCTACAATGAGCAGTTCTTC
NA	NA	TRBV6-6	TRBJ2-1	CASISHSSYNEQFF	TGTGCCAGCATTTCCCATAGCTCCTACAATGAGCAGTTCTTC
NA	NA	TRBV9	TRBJ1-2	CASSATGYTSYGYTF	TGTGCCAGCAGCGCTACAGGGTATACTAGCTATGGCTACACCTTC
NA	TRBD1	TRBV20-1	TRBJ1-5	CSAGQGAHSNQPQHF	TGCAGTGCGGGCCAGGGGGCCCATAGCAATCAGCCCCAGCATTTT
NA	TRBD2	TRBV28	TRBJ2-7	CASSLFLPPAGGDYEQYF	TGTGCCAGCAGTTTATTTCTCCCGCCAGCGGGGGGAGACTACGAGCAGTACTTC
many	NA	TRBV11-2	TRBJ1-2	CASSGGSPGTRGPGYTF	TGTGCCAGCAGTGGGGGGTCGCCAGGGACAAGGGGACCTGGCTACACCTTC
few	NA	TRBV20-1	TRBJ2-1	CSARDGNSGPYNEQFF	TGCAGTGCTAGAGATGGTAATAGCGGTCCCTACAATGAGCAGTTCTTC
NA	NA	TRBV18	TRBJ2-3	CASSPQEMVTDTQYF	TGTGCCAGCTCCCCGCAGGAGATGGTGACAGATACGCAGTATTTT
NA	NA	TRBV20-1	TRBJ2-1	CSAWRSSYNEQFF	TGCAGTGCTTGGCGTAGCTCCTACAATGAGCAGTTCTTC
NA	NA	TRBV12-3/TRBV12-4	TRBJ1-6	CASSLRGGPNSPLHF	TGTGCCAGCAGTTTAAGGGGGGGACCCAATTCACCCCTCCACTTT
NA	TRBD1	TRBV19	TRBJ2-2	CATWDSDTGELFF	TGTGCCACTTGGGACAGCGACACCGGGGAGCTGTTTTTT
few	NA	TRBV12-5	TRBJ2-5	CASGRLETQYF	TGTGCTAGTGGCCGTCTGGAGACCCAGTACTTC
NA	TRBD2	TRBV5-6	TRBJ2-1	CASSPGLAEYNEQFF	TGTGCCAGCAGCCCGGGACTAGCGGAGTACAATGAGCAGTTCTTC
NA	NA	TRBV28	TRBJ2-7	CASKIGETGEQYF	TGTGCCAGCAAAATCGGGGAGACTGGTGAGCAGTACTTC
NA	NA	TRBV30	TRBJ2-7	CAWIEQGYEQYF	TGTGCCTGGATTGAACAGGGCTACGAGCAGTACTTC
few	NA	TRBV11-2	TRBJ2-2	CASSLDKQSRTNTGELFF	TGTGCCAGCAGCTTAGATAAACAGTCCAGAACGAACACCGGGGAGCTGTTTTTT
few	NA	TRBV11-2	TRBJ1-1	CASSAWGGGATEAFF	TGTGCCAGCAGTGCGTGGGGAGGAGGCGCCACTGAAGCTTTCTTT
few	NA	TRBV12-3/TRBV12-4	TRBJ2-1	CASRSTGKKGNEQFF	TGTGCCAGCAGATCTACAGGGAAAAAAGGCAATGAGCAGTTCTTC
many	NA	TRBV7-2	TRBJ1-2	CASSLLGLSYGYTF	TGTGCCAGCAGCTTATTAGGTCTGAGCTATGGCTACACCTTC